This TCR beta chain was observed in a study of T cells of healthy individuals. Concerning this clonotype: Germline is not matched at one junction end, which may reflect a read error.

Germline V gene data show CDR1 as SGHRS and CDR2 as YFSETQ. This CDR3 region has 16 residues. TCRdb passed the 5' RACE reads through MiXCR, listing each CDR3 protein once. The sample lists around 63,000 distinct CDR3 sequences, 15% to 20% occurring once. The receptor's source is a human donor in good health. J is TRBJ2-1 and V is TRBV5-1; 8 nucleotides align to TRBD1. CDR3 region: CASSPGQGISYDEQFF. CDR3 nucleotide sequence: TGCGCCAGCAGCCCCGGACAGGGAATCTCCTACGATGAGCAGTTCTTC.